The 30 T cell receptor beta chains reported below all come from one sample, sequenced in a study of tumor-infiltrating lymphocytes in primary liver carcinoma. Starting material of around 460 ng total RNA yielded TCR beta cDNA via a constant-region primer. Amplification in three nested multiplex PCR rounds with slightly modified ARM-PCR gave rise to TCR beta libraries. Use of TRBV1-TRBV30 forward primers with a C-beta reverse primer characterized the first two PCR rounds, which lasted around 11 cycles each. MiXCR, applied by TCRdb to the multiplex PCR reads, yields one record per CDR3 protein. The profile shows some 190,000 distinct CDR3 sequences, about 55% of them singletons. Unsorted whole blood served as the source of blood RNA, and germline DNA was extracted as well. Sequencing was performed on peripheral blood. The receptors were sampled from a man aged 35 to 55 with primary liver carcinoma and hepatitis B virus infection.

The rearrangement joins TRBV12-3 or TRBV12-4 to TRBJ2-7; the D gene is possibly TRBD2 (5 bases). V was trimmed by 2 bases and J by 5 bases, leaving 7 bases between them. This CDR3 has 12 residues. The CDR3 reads CASSLPGNEQYF. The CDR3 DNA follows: TGTGCCAGCAGTTTACCGGGGAACGAGCAGTACTTC.

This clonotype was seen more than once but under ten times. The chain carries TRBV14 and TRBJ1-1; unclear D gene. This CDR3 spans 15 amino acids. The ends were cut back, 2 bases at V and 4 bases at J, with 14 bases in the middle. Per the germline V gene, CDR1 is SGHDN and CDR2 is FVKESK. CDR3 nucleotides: TGTGCCAGCAGCCAAAGCGTCCATCTAGCCACTGAAGCTTTCTTT. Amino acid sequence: CASSQSVHLATEAFF.

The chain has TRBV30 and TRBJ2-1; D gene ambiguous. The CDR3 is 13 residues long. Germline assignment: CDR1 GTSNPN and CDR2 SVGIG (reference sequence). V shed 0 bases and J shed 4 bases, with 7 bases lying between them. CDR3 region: CAWSVGWYNEQFF. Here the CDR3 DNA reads TGTGCCTGGAGTGTCGGATGGTACAATGAGCAGTTCTTC. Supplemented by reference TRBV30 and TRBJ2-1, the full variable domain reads SQTIHQWPATLVQPVGSPLSLECTVEGTSNPNLYWYRQAAGRGLQLLFYSVGIGQISSEVPQNLSASRPQDRQFILSSKKLLLSDSGFYLCAWSVGWYNEQFFGPGTRLTVL.

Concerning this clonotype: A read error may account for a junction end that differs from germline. The CDR3 protein is CASSQGGADIRRTDTRYF. The CDR3 DNA reads as TGTGCCAGCAGCCAAGGAGGGGCAGACATTCGGCGAACAGATACGCGGTATTTT. The chain carries TRBV5-6 and TRBJ2-3; TRBD2 is a possible D gene (6 bases). Per the germline V gene, CDR1 is SGHDT and CDR2 is YYEEEE. The CDR3 length is 18 residues.

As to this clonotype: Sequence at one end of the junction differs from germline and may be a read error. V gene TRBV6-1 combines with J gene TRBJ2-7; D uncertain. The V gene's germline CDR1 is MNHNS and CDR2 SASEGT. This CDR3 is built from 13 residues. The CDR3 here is CASSVGSSGEQYF. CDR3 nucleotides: TGTGCCAGCAGTGTAGGGTCCTCAGGCGAGCAATACTTC.

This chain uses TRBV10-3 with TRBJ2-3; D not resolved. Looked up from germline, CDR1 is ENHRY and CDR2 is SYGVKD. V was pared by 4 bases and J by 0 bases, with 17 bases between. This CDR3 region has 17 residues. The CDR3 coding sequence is TGTGCCATCAGTGGGTCATCCGCAGGCTCTAGCACAGATACGCAGTATTTT. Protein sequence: CAISGSSAGSSTDTQYF.

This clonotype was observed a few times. Here the CDR3 DNA reads TGTGCCAGCAGCCAAGTTGGTGGTGGCTCCTACAATGAGCAGTTCTTC. It translates to CASSQVGGGSYNEQFF. This sequence joins TRBV4-2 and TRBJ2-1; no clear D. V was trimmed by 1 base and J by 0 bases, leaving 10 bases between them. CDR1 is LGHNA, CDR2 YNFKEQ, per germline. The CDR3 covers 16 residues.

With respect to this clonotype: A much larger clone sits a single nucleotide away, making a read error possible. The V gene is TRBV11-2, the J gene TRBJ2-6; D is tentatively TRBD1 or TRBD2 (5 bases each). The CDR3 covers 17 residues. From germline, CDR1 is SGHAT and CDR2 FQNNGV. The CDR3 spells CASSGRDGPSGANFLTF. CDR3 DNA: TGTGCCAGCAGCGGACGGGACGGTCCCTCTGGGGCCAACTTCCTGACTTTC.

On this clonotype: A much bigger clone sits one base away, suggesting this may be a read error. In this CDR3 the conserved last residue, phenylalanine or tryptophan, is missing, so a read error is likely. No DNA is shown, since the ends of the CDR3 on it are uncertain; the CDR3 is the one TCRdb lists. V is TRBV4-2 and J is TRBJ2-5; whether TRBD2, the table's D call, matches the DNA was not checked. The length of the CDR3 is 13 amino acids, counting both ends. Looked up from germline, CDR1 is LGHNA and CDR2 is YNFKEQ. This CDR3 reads CASSQDWKGDAGC.

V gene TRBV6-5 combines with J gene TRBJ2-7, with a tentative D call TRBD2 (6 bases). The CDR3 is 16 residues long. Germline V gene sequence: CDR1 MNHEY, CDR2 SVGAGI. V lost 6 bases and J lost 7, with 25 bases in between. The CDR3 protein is CASSRLRGTEWGEQYF. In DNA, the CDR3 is TGTGCCAGCAGCCGCCTCCGAGGGACTGAGTGGGGAGAGCAGTACTTC.

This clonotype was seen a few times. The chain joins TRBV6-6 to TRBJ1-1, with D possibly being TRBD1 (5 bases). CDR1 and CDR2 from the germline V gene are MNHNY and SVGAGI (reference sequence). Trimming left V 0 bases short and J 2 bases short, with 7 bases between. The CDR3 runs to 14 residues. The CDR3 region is CASSYSQGNTEAFF. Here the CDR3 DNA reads TGTGCCAGCAGTTACTCTCAGGGTAACACTGAAGCTTTCTTT.

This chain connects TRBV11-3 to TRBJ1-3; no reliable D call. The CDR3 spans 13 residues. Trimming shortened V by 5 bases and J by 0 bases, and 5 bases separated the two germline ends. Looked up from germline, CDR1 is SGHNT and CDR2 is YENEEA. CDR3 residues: CASSANSGNTIYF. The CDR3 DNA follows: TGTGCCAGCAGCGCAAACTCTGGAAACACCATATATTTT.

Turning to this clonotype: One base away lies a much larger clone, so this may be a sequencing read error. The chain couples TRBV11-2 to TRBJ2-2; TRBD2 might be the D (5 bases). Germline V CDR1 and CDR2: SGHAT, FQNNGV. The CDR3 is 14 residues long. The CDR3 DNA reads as TGTGCCAGCAGCTTCACAGAGAACACCGGGGAGCTGTCTTTT. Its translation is CASSFTENTGELSF.

Written as DNA, the CDR3 is TGTGCCAGCTCAATTCGTCTAGCGGGAACTGGAAACATTCAGTACTTC. This gives the protein CASSIRLAGTGNIQYF. V gene TRBV12-3 or TRBV12-4 combines with J gene TRBJ2-4; the match to TRBD2 covers 9 bases. V shed 8 bases and J 6 bases; nucleotides not matched to a gene: 14. The CDR3 totals 16 residues.

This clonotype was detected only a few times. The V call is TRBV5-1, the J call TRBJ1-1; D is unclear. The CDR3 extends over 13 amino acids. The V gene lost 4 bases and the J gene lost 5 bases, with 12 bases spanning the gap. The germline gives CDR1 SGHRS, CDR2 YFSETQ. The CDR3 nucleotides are TGCGCCAGCAGCACCACTTTAGGGACTGAAGCTTTCTTT. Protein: CASSTTLGTEAFF.

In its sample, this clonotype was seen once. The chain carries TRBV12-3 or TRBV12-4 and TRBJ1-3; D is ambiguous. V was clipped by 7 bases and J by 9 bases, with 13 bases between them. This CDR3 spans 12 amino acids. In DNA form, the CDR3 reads TGTGCCAGCATTCCGATCCGGGCCACCATATATTTT. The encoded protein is CASIPIRATIYF.

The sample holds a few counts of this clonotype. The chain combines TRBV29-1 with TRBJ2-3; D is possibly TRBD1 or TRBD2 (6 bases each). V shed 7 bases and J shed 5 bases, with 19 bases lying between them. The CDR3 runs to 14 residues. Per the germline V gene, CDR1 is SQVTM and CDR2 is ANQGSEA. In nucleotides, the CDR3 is TGCAGCGGCCTGACCGGGGGCCCGGGAGATACGCAGTATTTT. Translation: CSGLTGGPGDTQYF.

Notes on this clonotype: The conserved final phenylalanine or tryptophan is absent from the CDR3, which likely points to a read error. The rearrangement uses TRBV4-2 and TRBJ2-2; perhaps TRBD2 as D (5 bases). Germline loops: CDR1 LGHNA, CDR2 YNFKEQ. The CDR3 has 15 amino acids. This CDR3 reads CVSSQSGAVTGELFV. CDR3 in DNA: TGTGTCAGCAGCCAGTCTGGAGCGGTTACCGGGGAGCTGTTTGTT.

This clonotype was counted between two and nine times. The CDR3 DNA reads as TGCGCCAGCAGCCGGAACGAACAAGAGACCCAGTACTTC. Encoded protein: CASSRNEQETQYF. This sequence joins TRBV4-1 and TRBJ2-5; no reliable D call. V was clipped by 4 bases and J by 2 bases, with 8 bases between them. Germline CDR1 is MGHRA and CDR2 is YSYEKL. The CDR3 consists of 13 residues.

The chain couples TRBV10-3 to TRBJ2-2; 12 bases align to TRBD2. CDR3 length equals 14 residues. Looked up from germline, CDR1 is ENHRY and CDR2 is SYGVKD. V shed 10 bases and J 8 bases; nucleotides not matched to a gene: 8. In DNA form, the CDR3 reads TGTGCCAATGCCAGACTAGCGGGAGAGGGGGAGCTGTTTTTT. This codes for CANARLAGEGELFF.

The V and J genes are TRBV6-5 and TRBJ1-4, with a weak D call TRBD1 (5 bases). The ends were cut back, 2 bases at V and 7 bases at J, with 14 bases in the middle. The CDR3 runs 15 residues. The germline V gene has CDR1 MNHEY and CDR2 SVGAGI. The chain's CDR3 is CASSYTSGVGEKLFF. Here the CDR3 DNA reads TGTGCCAGCAGTTACACCTCGGGGGTCGGTGAAAAACTGTTTTTT.

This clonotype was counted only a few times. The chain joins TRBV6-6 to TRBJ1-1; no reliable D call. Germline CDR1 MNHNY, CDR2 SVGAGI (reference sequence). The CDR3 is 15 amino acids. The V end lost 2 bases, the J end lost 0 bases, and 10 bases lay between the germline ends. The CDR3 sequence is CASSYDPGLNTEAFF. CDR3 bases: TGTGCCAGCAGTTACGATCCGGGGTTGAACACTGAAGCTTTCTTT.

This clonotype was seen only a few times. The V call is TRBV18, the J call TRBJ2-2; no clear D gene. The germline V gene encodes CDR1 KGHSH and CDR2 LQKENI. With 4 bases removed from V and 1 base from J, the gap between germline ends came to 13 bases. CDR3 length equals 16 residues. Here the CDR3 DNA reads TGTGCCAGCTCACTCAATCAGGCGGAGAACACCGGGGAGCTGTTTTTT. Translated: CASSLNQAENTGELFF.

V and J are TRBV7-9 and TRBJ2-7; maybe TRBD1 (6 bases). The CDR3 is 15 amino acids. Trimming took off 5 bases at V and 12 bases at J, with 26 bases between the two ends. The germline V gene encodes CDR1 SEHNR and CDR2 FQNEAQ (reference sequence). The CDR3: CASSQSGYSKGHTYF. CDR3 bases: TGTGCCAGCAGCCAATCGGGGTATAGTAAGGGACATACGTACTTC.

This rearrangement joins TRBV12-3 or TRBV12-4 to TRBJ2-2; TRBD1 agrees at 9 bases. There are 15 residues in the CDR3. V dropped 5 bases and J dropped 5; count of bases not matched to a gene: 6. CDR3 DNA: TGTGCCAGCAGTCCCACAGGGGGCCTGACCGGGGAGCTGTTTTTT. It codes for CASSPTGGLTGELFF.

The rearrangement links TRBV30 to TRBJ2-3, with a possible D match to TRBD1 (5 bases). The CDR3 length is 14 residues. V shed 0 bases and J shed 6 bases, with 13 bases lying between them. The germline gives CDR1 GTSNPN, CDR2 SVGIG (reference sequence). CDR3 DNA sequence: TGTGCCTGGAGTGTAACAGCGAACAGGGATACGCAGTATTTT. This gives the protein CAWSVTANRDTQYF.

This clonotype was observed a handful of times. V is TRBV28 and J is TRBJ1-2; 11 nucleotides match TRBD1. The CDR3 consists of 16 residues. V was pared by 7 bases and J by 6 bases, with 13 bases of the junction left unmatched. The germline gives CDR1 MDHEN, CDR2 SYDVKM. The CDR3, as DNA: TGTGCCAGCAATTCCGTAACGGACAGGGGGCCGCATGGCTACACCTTC. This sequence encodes CASNSVTDRGPHGYTF.

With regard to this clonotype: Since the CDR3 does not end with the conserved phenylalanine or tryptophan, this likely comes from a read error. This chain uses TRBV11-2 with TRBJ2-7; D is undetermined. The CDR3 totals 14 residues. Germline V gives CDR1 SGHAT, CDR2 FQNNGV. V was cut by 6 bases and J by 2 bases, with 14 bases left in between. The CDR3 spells CASRLTGGTYEQYL. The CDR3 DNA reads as TGTGCCAGCAGGTTAACCGGCGGAACCTACGAGCAGTACCTC.

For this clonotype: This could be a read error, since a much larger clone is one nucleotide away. CDR3 residues: CASRDFEGNEQFF. CDR3 coding DNA: TGTGCCAGCAGGGACTTTGAGGGGAATGAGCAGTTCTTC. The gene calls are TRBV6-1 and TRBJ2-1; D might be TRBD1 or TRBD2, each matching 5 bases. V was cut by 6 bases and J by 7 bases, with 13 bases left in between. Germline V gives CDR1 MNHNS, CDR2 SASEGT. This CDR3 spans 13 amino acids.

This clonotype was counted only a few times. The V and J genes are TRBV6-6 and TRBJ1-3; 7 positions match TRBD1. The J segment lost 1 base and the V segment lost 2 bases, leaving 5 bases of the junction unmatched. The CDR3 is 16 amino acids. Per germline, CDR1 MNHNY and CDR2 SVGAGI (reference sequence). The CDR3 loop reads CASSYLGTESGNTIYF. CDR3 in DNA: TGTGCCAGCAGTTACCTCGGGACAGAGTCTGGAAACACCATATATTTT.